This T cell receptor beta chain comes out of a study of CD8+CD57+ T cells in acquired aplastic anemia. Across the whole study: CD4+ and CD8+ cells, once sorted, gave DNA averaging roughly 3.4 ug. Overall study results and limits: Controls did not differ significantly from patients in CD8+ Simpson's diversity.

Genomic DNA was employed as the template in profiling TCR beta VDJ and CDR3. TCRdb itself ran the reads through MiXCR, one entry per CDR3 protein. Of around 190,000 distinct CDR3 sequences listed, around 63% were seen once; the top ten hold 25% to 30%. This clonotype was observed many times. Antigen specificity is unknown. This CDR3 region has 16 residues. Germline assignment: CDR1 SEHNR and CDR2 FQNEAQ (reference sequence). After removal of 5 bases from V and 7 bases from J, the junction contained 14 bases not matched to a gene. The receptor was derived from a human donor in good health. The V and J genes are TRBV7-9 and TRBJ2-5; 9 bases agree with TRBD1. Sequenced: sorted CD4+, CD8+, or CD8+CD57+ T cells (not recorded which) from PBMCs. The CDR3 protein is CASSRRDRVSRGTQYF. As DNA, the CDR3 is TGTGCCAGCAGCCGCCGGGACAGGGTATCGCGGGGGACCCAGTACTTC.